The clone carrying this TCR beta chain was picked up a small number of times. Its matching antigen is unknown. The sample comes from a study of T-cell reconstitution after alpha-beta-depleted transplantation in children. During its preparation, the TCRbeta library received unique molecular identifiers. Using its own MiXCR run on the PCR reads, TCRdb lists one record per CDR3 protein. The sample records roughly 790,000 distinct CDR3 sequences, 16% being singletons. With 7 bases removed from V and 2 bases from J, the gap between germline ends came to 15 bases. Germline CDR1 is SQVTM and CDR2 is ANQGSEA. This CDR3 is 13 amino acids long. Overall study results and limits: Diversity and T-cell counts at one year after transplant derived mostly from new T cells. At around two months after transplant, the alpha-beta T cells were reportedly derived from several hundred expanded clones that came from non-depleted graft cells. Some patients showed high day-60 TCRbeta diversity, which derived from surviving recipient T cells and thymic progenitors.

The clonotype originates from a male patient under 18 who had a stem cell transplant for acute lymphoblastic leukemia, so the T cells may come from the graft donor. The sequences come from PBMCs, mostly from graft donor cells, collected 360 days after TCRalphabeta/CD19-depleted stem cell transplant. This chain joins TRBV29-1 and TRBJ2-7; D possibly corresponds to TRBD1 (6 bases). The CDR3 spells CSAQGPSAYEQYF. The DNA of the CDR3 is TGCAGCGCCCAGGGGCCCTCCGCCTACGAGCAGTACTTC.